Presented here are 12 T cell receptor beta chains from one specimen sequenced in a study of blood T cells in healthy people across ages (dated by TCRdb to between 2014 and 2017). The library relied on 5' RACE. Sequencing used an Illumina HiSeq 2500. A second PCR of roughly 7 to 11 cycles was performed with a sample-barcoded 5' primer and a J-beta primer mix. TCRdb reanalyzed the raw reads on its own, using fastp at Q25 for trimming and MiXCR for clone calling, and kept in-frame beta chains. Each entry merges the rows of one CDR3 protein and shows their most common DNA and genes. The sample records 850,000 to 1,100,000 distinct CDR3 sequences, less than 45% of which are singletons. The top ten clones comprise about an eighth of the sample. Sequencing used blood. These receptors were collected from a man younger than 35 in good health.

This rearrangement joins TRBV12-3 or TRBV12-4 to TRBJ1-1, with TRBD1 identical over 12 bases. V shed 7 bases and J 7 bases; nucleotides not matched to a gene: 10. The length of the CDR3 is 15 residues. The CDR3 loop is CASTPGTGGKSEAFF. The CDR3 bases are TGTGCCAGCACCCCAGGGACAGGGGGCAAAAGTGAAGCTTTCTTT.

The table lists this clonotype with a count of one. The J gene is TRBJ1-4, the V gene TRBV15; maybe TRBD1 (5 bases). Between the trimmed V and J ends, which lost 3 bases and 6 bases, there was a span of 11 bases. Germline CDR1 reads LNHNV; CDR2 reads YYDKDF (reference sequence). The CDR3 length is 14 residues. This CDR3 reads CATSRGRGYEKLFF. The DNA of the CDR3 is TGTGCCACCAGCAGGGGTAGGGGTTATGAAAAACTGTTTTTT.

A remark on this clonotype: At one of its ends the junction is not consistent with the germline gene, which may arise from a read error. The chain recombines TRBV6-2 or TRBV6-3 with TRBJ1-2; D call uncertain. Germline assignment: CDR1 MNHEY and CDR2 SVGEGT. The CDR3 runs 15 residues. CDR3 sequence: CASSSPTTNHYGCTF. The CDR3 DNA reads as TGTGCCAGCAGTTCCCCTACTACGAATCACTATGGCTGCACCTTC.

The chain links TRBV7-9 to TRBJ2-3; 10 nucleotides agree with TRBD1. Germline CDR1 is SEHNR and CDR2 is FQNEAQ (reference sequence). Losses at the gene ends were 6 bases for V and 10 bases for J; bases not matched to a gene: 10. The CDR3 loop spans 14 amino acids. CDR3 residues: CASSGTGEPVAQYF. CDR3 bases: TGTGCCAGCAGTGGGACAGGGGAACCAGTGGCGCAGTATTTT.

The chain has TRBV6-2 or TRBV6-3 and TRBJ2-1; 8 bases line up with TRBD2. The CDR3 totals 15 residues. Germline loops: CDR1 MNHEY, CDR2 SVGEGT. J gave up 7 bases and V 2 bases, and 7 bases lay outside the gene matches. The chain's CDR3 is CASSYVLAGKNEQFF. The CDR3 DNA sequence: TGTGCCAGCAGTTACGTGCTAGCGGGTAAGAATGAGCAGTTCTTC.

The chain couples TRBV14 to TRBJ1-1, with D maybe TRBD1 (6 bases). The CDR3 is 14 residues long. V lost 4 bases and J lost 4, with 13 bases in between. Germline values: CDR1 SGHDN, CDR2 FVKESK. CDR3 residues: CASSPGQLSTEAFF. DNA for the CDR3: TGTGCCAGCAGCCCCGGACAGTTGAGCACTGAAGCTTTCTTT. The full variable domain, its missing parts supplied by reference TRBV14 and TRBJ1-1, is EAGVTQFPSHSVIEKGQTVTLRCDPISGHDNLYWYRRVMGKEIKFLLHFVKESKQDESGMPNNRFLAERTGGTYSTLKVQPAELEDSGVYFCASSPGQLSTEAFFGQGTRLTVV.

This clonotype has just a few counts. The CDR3 region is CSVEGLASTDTQYF. DNA for the CDR3: TGCAGCGTCGAGGGACTAGCGAGCACAGATACGCAGTATTTT. This chain links TRBV29-1 with TRBJ2-3, with TRBD2 matching over 10 bases. The CDR3 runs 14 residues. The V gene end was trimmed by 6 bases and the J gene end by 0 bases; junction bases not matched to a gene: 3. CDR1 and CDR2 (germline): SQVTM, ANQGSEA.

V and J are TRBV12-3 or TRBV12-4 and TRBJ2-1; D may be TRBD2 (6 bases). V was pared by 5 bases and J by 5 bases, with 10 bases between. The CDR3 is 13 amino acids. The CDR3 DNA reads as TGTGCCAGCAGTAGCGGGTCCGACAATGAGCAGTTCTTC. Translating gives CASSSGSDNEQFF.

The chain couples TRBV20-1 to TRBJ2-4; 8 bases align to TRBD2. The CDR3 is 15 residues long. The V segment lost 4 bases and the J segment 8 bases; nucleotides outside the gene matches: 13. Looked up from germline, CDR1 is DFQATT and CDR2 is SNEGSKA (reference sequence). The CDR3 coding sequence is TGCAGTGCTAAAACTAGCGGCAACCCTTTTGACATTCAGTACTTC. It specifies CSAKTSGNPFDIQYF.

This clonotype has only a few counts. The chain employs TRBV29-1 and TRBJ1-1; 7 nucleotides match TRBD1. The CDR3 runs 11 residues. V gave up 7 bases and J gave up 5 bases; unmatched junction bases: 4. Per germline, CDR1 SQVTM and CDR2 ANQGSEA. The CDR3 loop reads CSAAGGTEAFF. CDR3 sequence (DNA): TGCAGCGCGGCAGGGGGAACTGAAGCTTTCTTT.

This clonotype has at least ten counts. The chain uses TRBV7-9 and TRBJ2-5; D not resolved. CDR1 SEHNR and CDR2 FQNEAQ come from the germline V gene (reference sequence). V was cut by 1 base and J by 2 bases, with 8 bases left in between. The CDR3 is 14 amino acids. The CDR3 spells CASSLVGIQETQYF. The CDR3 bases are TGTGCCAGCAGCTTAGTCGGTATACAAGAGACCCAGTACTTC.

The V and J genes are TRBV4-2 and TRBJ2-3, with 10 nucleotides matching TRBD2. V shed 1 base, J shed 7 bases, and the junction held 5 bases outside the gene matches. Germline assignment: CDR1 LGHNA and CDR2 YNFKEQ. There are 15 residues in the CDR3. The CDR3 sequence: CASSQVAGGEHTQYF. CDR3 in DNA: TGTGCCAGCAGCCAAGTAGCGGGGGGAGAACATACGCAGTATTTT.